Listed below are T cell receptor beta chains from one sample, sequenced in a study of CD8 T cells in Susac syndrome. Via MiXCR, TCRdb re-called the immunoSEQ multiplex PCR reads, giving one row per CDR3 protein. The repertoire has about 69,000 distinct CDR3 sequences, more than 85% of them found once; the top ten carry 0.5% to 0.6%. The source material was CD8+ T cells from PBMCs. Receptors originate from a human donor with multiple sclerosis. The CDR3 runs from the conserved cysteine through the conserved F or W. D genes are given only for firm matches. Expanded clones get a size class; other rows say once, few or many, or leave the size out.

>.|TRBV12-3/TRBV12-4|once|11|TRBJ1-1
TGTGCCAGCAGTCCCCCCCCTGAAGTTTTCTTT
CASSPPPEVFF
>.|TRBV5-1|.|14|TRBJ1-2
TGCGCCAGCAGCTTGGAGGTCTTCGGGGATGGCTACACCTTC
CASSLEVFGDGYTF
>.|TRBV19|few|15|TRBJ2-1
TGTGCCAGTAGTATAGCGGGACTTGTTTACAATGAGCAGTTCTTC
CASSIAGLVYNEQFF
>.|TRBV15|.|15|TRBJ1-5
TGTGCCACCAGCCCGAGGGGAGAGAGCAATCAGCCCCAGCATTTT
CATSPRGESNQPQHF
>TRBD2|TRBV5-6|.|15|TRBJ2-1
TGTGCCAGCAGTTCCTGGACTAGAGGCTACAATGAGCAGTTCTTC
CASSSWTRGYNEQFF
>TRBD1|TRBV5-4|.|14|TRBJ1-1
TGTGCCAGCAGCTTGACAGGGGGATACACTGAAGCTTTCTTT
CASSLTGGYTEAFF
>.|TRBV9|.|17|TRBJ2-1
TGTGCCAGCAGCCCCTCGAGCTATAGCGGAGCCTACAATGAGCAGTTCTTC
CASSPSSYSGAYNEQFF
>.|TRBV30|.|13|TRBJ1-1
TGTGCCTGGAAGTCGGTAGAGGGCACTGAAGCTTTCTTT
CAWKSVEGTEAFF
>.|TRBV2|.|13|TRBJ2-1
TGTGCCAGCAGTGGTCCCAATGAGAATGAGCAGTTCTTC
CASSGPNENEQFF
>TRBD2|TRBV4-3|once|17|TRBJ2-7
TGCGCCAGCAGCCAAGGGAACAGCGGGAGGTTCCAGTACGAGCAGTACTTC
CASSQGNSGRFQYEQYF
>TRBD2|TRBV9|.|17|TRBJ2-3
TGTGCCAGCAGCCACAAATTCGGACTAGGGGCCACAGATACGCAGTATTTT
CASSHKFGLGATDTQYF
>.|TRBV15|.|13|TRBJ1-1
TGTGCCACCAGCAGGGAGAGTAACACTGAAGCTTTCTTT
CATSRESNTEAFF
>TRBD2|TRBV7-3|.|14|TRBJ2-1
TGTGCCAGCAGCCCCTCGGGAGGGTTCGATGAGCAGTTCTTC
CASSPSGGFDEQFF
>.|TRBV5-1|.|12|TRBJ1-1
TGCGCCAGCATCGGTTTGAACACTGAAGCTTTCTTT
CASIGLNTEAFF
>.|TRBV5-4|few|15|TRBJ2-2
TGTGCCAGCAGCCCAAGAGCAGCGAACACCGGGGAGCTGTTTTTT
CASSPRAANTGELFF
>.|TRBV28|.|14|TRBJ2-5
TGTGCCAGCAGTTTCCAGGGAAGGAAAGAGACCCAGTACTTC
CASSFQGRKETQYF
>TRBD1|TRBV7-9|once|14|TRBJ1-4
TGTGCCAGCAGCTGGGCAGGGGGGGATGAAAAACTGTTTTTT
CASSWAGGDEKLFF
>.|TRBV20-1|.|15|TRBJ2-7
TGCAGTGCTCGTAGGAGGGGGGACGGCCCCTACGAGCAGTACTTC
CSARRRGDGPYEQYF
>.|TRBV2|.|14|TRBJ1-5
TGTGCCAGCAGTGAATGGTCAGGGCCCCAGCCCCAGCATTTT
CASSEWSGPQPQHF
>.|TRBV7-7|.|14|TRBJ2-5
TGTGCTAGCAGCTTGGCAGGGACCCAAGAGACCCAGTACTTC
CASSLAGTQETQYF
>TRBD1|TRBV10-3|.|16|TRBJ1-1
TGTGCCATCAGTGAGTCGAGACAGGGTTGGAACACTGAAGCTTTCTTT
CAISESRQGWNTEAFF
>.|TRBV12-3/TRBV12-4|once|13|TRBJ2-1
TGTGCCAGCAGTTTATGGGGGAAAGGTGAGCAGTTCTTC
CASSLWGKGEQFF
>.|TRBV20-1|.|16|TRBJ2-1
TGCAGTGCCCCTCATGCGGGGCTGGGGGGGGCCATCGAGCAGTTCTTC
CSAPHAGLGGAIEQFF
>.|TRBV14|once|16|TRBJ2-5
TGTGCCAGCAGCCAAGATACTACAGGGAGGCAAGAGACCCAGTACTTC
CASSQDTTGRQETQYF
>TRBD1|TRBV5-6|.|14|TRBJ2-7
TGTGCCAGCAGCCACGGGACAGGGCGTTGGGAGCAGTACTTC
CASSHGTGRWEQYF
>TRBD1|TRBV10-3|.|15|TRBJ2-7
TGTGCCATCAGTGACTCCGGGACAGGCTCCTACGAGCAGTACTTC
CAISDSGTGSYEQYF
>.|TRBV20-1|.|13|TRBJ2-1
TGCAGTGCTAGAGAACAGACCTACAATGAGCAGTTCTTC
CSAREQTYNEQFF
>TRBD1|TRBV5-1|.|15|TRBJ2-5
TGCGCCAGCAGCTTGGCAGACAGGGGTGAAGAGACCCAGTACTTC
CASSLADRGEETQYF
>TRBD2|TRBV19|.|12|TRBJ2-1
TGTGCCAGTAGTGGACTAGCATTGGAGCAGTTCTTC
CASSGLALEQFF
>.|TRBV28|.|13|TRBJ2-7
TGTGCCAGCAGACCCCCTGGGGCGGGCGAGCAGTACTTC
CASRPPGAGEQYF
>.|TRBV12-3/TRBV12-4|.|12|TRBJ1-1
TGTGCCAGCAGTTCTGACAGTAATGAAGCTTTCTTT
CASSSDSNEAFF
>.|TRBV5-6|.|12|TRBJ2-7
TGTGCCAGCAGCTTGGGTCCGCTTGAGCAGTACTTC
CASSLGPLEQYF
>TRBD2|TRBV5-1|once|15|TRBJ2-1
TGCGCCAGCAGCTTTACTAGCGGAGAATACAATGAGCAGTTCTTC
CASSFTSGEYNEQFF
>.|TRBV5-1|.|13|TRBJ2-7
TGCGCCAGCAGTACGGACGGAGCGTACGAGCAGTACTTC
CASSTDGAYEQYF
>.|TRBV27|.|16|TRBJ1-1
TGTGCCAGCAGTTTATCGGGCAGCCCAATGAACAGTGAAGCTTTCTTT
CASSLSGSPMNSEAFF
>.|TRBV6-5|.|11|TRBJ2-5
TGTGCCACCCAATACCAAGAGACCCAGTACTTC
CATQYQETQYF
>TRBD2|TRBV6-2/TRBV6-3|.|16|TRBJ2-7
TGTGCCAGCAGTTACTCGCTGGCGGGAGGGCCTGACGAGCAGTACTTC
CASSYSLAGGPDEQYF
>.|TRBV5-8|once|15|TRBJ2-5
TGTGCCAGCAGCCCACCGAGGACGCCGGGGGAGACCCAGTACTTC
CASSPPRTPGETQYF
>.|TRBV9|.|13|TRBJ1-1
TGTGCCAGCAGCGCCGGGGGTTACACTGAAGCTTTCTTT
CASSAGGYTEAFF
>TRBD1|TRBV10-3|.|16|TRBJ2-2
TGTGCCATCAGTGAGGACAGGGGGAGAAACACCGGGGAGCTGTTTTTT
CAISEDRGRNTGELFF
>.|TRBV19|.|13|TRBJ1-1
TGTGCCAGTAGTATACGGGGGGGCACTGAAGCTTTCTTT
CASSIRGGTEAFF
>.|TRBV27|.|13|TRBJ2-1
TGTGCCAGCAGTTTCGGTCTTGGGAATGAGCAGTTCTTC
CASSFGLGNEQFF